This entry concerns a single T cell receptor (beta chain). This CDR3 spans 15 amino acids. Germline-derived CDR1 and CDR2 are LGHNA and YNFKEQ. V was shortened by 3 bases and J by 5 bases, with 16 bases between the two germline ends. These data come from a study of radiation and T cells in renal cell carcinoma. TCRdb keeps only in-frame clones here, not all; method: immunoSEQ multiplex PCR. This table holds around 86,000 clones, 80% to 90% found once. Regarding time point: blood 2 weeks post-SBRT. Treatment noted: 15 Gy SBRT to primary tumor, nephrectomy 4 weeks later. The sequence came from a woman aged 45-65 years with renal cell carcinoma. J is TRBJ1-2 and V is TRBV4-2, with D possibly TRBD1 on 5 matching bases. Sequencing was performed on blood, taken from a patient whose treatment included radiotherapy and nephrectomy. The CDR3 protein is CASSQDVGGPYGYTF. DNA for the CDR3: TGTGCCAGCAGCCAGGACGTGGGGGGACCATATGGCTACACCTTC.